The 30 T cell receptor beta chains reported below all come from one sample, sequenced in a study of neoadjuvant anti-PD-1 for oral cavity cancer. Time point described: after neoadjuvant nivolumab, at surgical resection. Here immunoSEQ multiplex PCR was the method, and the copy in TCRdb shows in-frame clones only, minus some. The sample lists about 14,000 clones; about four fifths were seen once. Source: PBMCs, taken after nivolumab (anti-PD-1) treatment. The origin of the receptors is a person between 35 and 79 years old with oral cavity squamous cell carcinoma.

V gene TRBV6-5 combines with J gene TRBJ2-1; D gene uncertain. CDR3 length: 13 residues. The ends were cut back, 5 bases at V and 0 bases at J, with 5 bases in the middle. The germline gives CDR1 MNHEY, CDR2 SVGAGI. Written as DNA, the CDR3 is TGTGCCAGCAGTCTGGACTCCTACAATGAGCAGTTCTTC. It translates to CASSLDSYNEQFF.

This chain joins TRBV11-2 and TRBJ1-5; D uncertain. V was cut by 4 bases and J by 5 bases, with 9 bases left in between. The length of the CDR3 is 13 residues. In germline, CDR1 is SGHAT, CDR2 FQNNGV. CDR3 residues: CASSSGVHQPQHF. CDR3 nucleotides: TGTGCCAGCAGCTCCGGCGTCCATCAGCCCCAGCATTTT.

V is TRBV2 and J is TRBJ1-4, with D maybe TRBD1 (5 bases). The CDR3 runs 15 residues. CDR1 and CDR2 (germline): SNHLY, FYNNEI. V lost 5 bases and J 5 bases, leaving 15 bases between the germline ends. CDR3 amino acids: CASSTAGTGNEKLFF. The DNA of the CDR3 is TGTGCCAGCAGTACAGCCGGGACGGGAAATGAAAAACTGTTTTTT. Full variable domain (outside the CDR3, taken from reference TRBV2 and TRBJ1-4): EPEVTQTPSHQVTQMGQEVILRCVPISNHLYFYWYRQILGQKVEFLVSFYNNEISEKSEIFDDQFSVERPDGSNFTLKIRSTKLEDSAMYFCASSTAGTGNEKLFFGSGTQLSVL.

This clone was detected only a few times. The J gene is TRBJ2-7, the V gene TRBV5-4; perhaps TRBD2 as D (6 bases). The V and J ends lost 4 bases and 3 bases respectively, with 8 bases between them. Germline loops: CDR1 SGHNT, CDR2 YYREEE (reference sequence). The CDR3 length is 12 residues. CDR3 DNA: TGTGCCAGCAGCCTTAGCGGCTACGAGCAGTACTTC. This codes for CASSLSGYEQYF.

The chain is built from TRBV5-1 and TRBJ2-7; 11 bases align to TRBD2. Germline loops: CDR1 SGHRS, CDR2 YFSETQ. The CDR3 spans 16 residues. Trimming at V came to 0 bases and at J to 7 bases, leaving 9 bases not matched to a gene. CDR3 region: CASSLATGTSGAEQYF. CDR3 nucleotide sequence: TGCGCCAGCAGCTTGGCCACCGGGACTAGCGGAGCTGAGCAGTACTTC.

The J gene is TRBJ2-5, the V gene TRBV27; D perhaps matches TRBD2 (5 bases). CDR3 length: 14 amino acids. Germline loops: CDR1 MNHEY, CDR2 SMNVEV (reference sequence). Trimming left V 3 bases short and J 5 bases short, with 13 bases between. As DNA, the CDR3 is TGTGCCAGCAGTTTTATAGAGGGTACCGAGACCCAGTACTTC. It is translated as CASSFIEGTETQYF.

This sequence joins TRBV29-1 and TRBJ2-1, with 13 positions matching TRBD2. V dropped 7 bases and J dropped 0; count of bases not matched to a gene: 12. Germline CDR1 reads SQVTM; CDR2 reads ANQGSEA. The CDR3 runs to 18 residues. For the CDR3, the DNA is TGCAGCGGTCGGACTAGCGGGAGAGCAAATTACTCCTACAATGAGCAGTTCTTC. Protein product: CSGRTSGRANYSYNEQFF.

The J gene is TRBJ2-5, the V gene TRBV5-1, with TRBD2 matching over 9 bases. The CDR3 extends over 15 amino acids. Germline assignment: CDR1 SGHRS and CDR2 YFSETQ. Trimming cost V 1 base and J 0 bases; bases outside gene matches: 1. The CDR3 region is CASSLTSGYQETQYF. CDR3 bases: TGCGCCAGCAGCTTGACTAGCGGGTACCAAGAGACCCAGTACTTC.

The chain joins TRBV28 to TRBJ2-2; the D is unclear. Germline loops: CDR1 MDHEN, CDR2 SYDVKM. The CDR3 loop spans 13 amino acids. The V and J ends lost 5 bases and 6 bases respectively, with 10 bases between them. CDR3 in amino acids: CASSVEWAGELFF. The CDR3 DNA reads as TGTGCCAGCAGTGTGGAGTGGGCCGGGGAGCTGTTTTTT.

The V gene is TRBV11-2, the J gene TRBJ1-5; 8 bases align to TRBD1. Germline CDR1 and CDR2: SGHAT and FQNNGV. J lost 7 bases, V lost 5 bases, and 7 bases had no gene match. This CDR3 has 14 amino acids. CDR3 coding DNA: TGTGCCAGCAGCATGACAGGGGCACGGCAGCCCCAGCATTTT. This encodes CASSMTGARQPQHF. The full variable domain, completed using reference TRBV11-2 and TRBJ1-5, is EAGVAQSPRYKIIEKRQSVAFWCNPISGHATLYWYQQILGQGPKLLIQFQNNGVVDDSQLPKDRFSAERLKGVDSTLKIQPAKLEDSAVYLCASSMTGARQPQHFGDGTRLSIL.

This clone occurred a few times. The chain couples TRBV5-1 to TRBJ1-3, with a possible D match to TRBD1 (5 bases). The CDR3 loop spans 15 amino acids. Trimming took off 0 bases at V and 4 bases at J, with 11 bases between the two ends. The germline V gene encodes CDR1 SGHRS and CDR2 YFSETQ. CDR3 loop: CASSLEGAQGNTIYF. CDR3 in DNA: TGCGCCAGCAGCTTGGAAGGGGCGCAAGGAAACACCATATATTTT.

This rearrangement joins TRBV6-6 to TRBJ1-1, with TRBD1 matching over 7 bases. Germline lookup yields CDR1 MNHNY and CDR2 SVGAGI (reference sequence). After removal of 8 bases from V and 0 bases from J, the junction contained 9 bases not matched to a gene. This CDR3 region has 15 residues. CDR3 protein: CASGDRVGVNTEAFF. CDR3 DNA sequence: TGTGCCAGCGGAGACAGGGTAGGAGTGAACACTGAAGCTTTCTTT.

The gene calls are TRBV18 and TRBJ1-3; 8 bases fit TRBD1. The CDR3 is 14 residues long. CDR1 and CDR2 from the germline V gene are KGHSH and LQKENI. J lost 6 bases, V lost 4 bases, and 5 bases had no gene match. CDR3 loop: CASSRGQGINTIYF. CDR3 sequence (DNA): TGTGCCAGCTCACGCGGACAGGGAATAAACACCATATATTTT.

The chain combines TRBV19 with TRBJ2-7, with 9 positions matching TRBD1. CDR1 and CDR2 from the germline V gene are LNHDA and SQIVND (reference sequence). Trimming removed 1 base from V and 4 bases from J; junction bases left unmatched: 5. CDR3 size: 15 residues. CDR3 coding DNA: TGTGCCAGTAGTATAGGACAGGGGGTGATGTACGAGCAGTACTTC. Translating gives CASSIGQGVMYEQYF.

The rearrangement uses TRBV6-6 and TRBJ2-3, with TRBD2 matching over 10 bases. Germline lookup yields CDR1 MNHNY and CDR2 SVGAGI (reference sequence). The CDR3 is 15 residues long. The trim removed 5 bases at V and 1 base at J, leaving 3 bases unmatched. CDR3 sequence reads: CASSIGTSGTDTQYF. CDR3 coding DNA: TGTGCCAGCAGTATTGGGACTAGCGGCACAGATACGCAGTATTTT.

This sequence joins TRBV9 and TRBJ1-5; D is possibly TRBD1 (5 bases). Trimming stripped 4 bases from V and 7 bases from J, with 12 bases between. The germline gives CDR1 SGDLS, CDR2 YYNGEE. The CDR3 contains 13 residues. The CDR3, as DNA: TGTGCCAGCAGCCGTCAGGGTGGGCAGCCCCAGCATTTT. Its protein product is CASSRQGGQPQHF. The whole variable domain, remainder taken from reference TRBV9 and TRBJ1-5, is DSGVTQTPKHLITATGQRVTLRCSPRSGDLSVYWYQQSLDQGLQFLIQYYNGEERAKGNILERFSAQQFPDLHSELNLSSLELGDSALYFCASSRQGGQPQHFGDGTRLSIL.

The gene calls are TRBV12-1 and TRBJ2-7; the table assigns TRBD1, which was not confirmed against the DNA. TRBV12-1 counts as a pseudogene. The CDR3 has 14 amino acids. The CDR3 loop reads CASSSGQFSYEQYF. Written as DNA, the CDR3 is TGTGCCAGCAGCTCAGGACAGTTCTCCTACGAGCAGTACTTC.

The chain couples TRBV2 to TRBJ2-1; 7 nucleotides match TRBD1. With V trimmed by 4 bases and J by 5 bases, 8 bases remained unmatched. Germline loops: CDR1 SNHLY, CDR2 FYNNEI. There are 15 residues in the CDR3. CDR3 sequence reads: CASSVSRGGHNEQFF. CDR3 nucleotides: TGTGCCAGCAGTGTATCTAGAGGGGGCCACAATGAGCAGTTCTTC.

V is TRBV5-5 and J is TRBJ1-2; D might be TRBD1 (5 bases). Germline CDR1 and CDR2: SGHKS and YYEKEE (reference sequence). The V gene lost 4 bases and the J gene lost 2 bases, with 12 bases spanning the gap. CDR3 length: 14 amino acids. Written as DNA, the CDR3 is TGTGCCAGCAGCCCCGGGACTCAGAACTATGGCTACACCTTC. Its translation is CASSPGTQNYGYTF.

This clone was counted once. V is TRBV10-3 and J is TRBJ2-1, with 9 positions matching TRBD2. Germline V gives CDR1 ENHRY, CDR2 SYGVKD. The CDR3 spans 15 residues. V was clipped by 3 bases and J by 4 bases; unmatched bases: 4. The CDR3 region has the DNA TGTGCCATCAGTGACCCGGCGGGAGGGTACAATGAGCAGTTCTTC. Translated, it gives CAISDPAGGYNEQFF.

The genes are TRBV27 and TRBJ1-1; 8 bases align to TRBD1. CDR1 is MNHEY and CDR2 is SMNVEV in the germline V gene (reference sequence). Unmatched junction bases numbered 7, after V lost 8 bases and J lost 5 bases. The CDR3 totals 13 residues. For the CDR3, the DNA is TGTGCCAGCCGAGGACAGGGAAGGACTGAAGCTTTCTTT. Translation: CASRGQGRTEAFF.

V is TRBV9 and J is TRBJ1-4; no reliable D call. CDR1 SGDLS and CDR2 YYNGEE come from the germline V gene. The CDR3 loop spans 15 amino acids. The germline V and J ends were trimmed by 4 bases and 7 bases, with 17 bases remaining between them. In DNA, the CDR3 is TGTGCCAGCAGCCTAGATGGAACCTGGAGTGAAAAACTGTTTTTT. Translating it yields CASSLDGTWSEKLFF.

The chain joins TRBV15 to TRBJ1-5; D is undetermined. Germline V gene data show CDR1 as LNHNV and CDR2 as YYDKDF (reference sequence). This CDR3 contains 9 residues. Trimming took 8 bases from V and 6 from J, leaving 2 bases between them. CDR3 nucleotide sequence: TGTGCCACCCGTCAGCCCCAGCATTTT. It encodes CATRQPQHF.

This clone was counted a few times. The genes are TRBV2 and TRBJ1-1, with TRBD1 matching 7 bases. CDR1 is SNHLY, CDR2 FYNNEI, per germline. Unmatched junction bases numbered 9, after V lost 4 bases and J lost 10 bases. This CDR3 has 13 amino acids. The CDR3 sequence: CASSGKGALVAFF. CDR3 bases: TGTGCCAGCAGTGGGAAGGGGGCGCTCGTAGCTTTCTTT.

CDR3 residues: CASSSVGTDSNQPQHF. DNA for the CDR3: TGTGCCAGCAGTTCCGTCGGGACAGATAGCAATCAGCCCCAGCATTTT. The chain joins TRBV6-5 to TRBJ1-5; 7 bases fit TRBD1. Per the germline V gene, CDR1 is MNHEY and CDR2 is SVGAGI. Trimming at V came to 4 bases and at J to 0 bases, leaving 6 bases not matched to a gene. The CDR3 sequence is 16 residues long.

The CDR3 DNA follows: TGTGCCAGCAGCCCCCGAGGGGATAGCACTGAAGCTTTCTTT. It encodes CASSPRGDSTEAFF. The chain employs TRBV9 and TRBJ1-1; a possible D gene is TRBD1 (5 bases). Germline-derived CDR1 and CDR2 are SGDLS and YYNGEE. This CDR3 region has 14 residues. V dropped 4 bases and J dropped 4 bases, with 14 bases sitting between them.

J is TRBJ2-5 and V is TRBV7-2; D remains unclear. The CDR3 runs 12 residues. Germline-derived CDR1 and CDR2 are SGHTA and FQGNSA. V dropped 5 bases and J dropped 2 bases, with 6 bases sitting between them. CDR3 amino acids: CASSQQQETQYF. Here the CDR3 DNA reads TGTGCCAGCAGCCAACAGCAAGAGACCCAGTACTTC.

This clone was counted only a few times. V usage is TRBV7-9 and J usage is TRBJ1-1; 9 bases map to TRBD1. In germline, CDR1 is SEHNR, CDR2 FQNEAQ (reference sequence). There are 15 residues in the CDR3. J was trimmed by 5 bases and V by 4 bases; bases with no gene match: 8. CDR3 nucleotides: TGTGCCAGCAGCTCAGGAGGACAGGGGAGGACTGAAGCTTTCTTT. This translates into CASSSGGQGRTEAFF.

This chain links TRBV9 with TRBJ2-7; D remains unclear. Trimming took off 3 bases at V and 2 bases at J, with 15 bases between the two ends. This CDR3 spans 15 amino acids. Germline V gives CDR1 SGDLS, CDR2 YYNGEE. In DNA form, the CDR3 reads TGTGCCAGCAGCGAACGGGCGACCGCACCCTACGAGCAGTACTTC. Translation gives CASSERATAPYEQYF. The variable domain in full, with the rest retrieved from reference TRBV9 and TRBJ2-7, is DSGVTQTPKHLITATGQRVTLRCSPRSGDLSVYWYQQSLDQGLQFLIQYYNGEERAKGNILERFSAQQFPDLHSELNLSSLELGDSALYFCASSERATAPYEQYFGPGTRLTVT.

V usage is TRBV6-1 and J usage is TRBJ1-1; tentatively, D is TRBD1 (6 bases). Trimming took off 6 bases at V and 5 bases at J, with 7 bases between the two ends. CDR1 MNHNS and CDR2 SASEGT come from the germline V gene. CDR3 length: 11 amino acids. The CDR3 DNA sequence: TGTGCCAGCAGGAGGGGGACTGAAGCTTTCTTT. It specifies CASRRGTEAFF.